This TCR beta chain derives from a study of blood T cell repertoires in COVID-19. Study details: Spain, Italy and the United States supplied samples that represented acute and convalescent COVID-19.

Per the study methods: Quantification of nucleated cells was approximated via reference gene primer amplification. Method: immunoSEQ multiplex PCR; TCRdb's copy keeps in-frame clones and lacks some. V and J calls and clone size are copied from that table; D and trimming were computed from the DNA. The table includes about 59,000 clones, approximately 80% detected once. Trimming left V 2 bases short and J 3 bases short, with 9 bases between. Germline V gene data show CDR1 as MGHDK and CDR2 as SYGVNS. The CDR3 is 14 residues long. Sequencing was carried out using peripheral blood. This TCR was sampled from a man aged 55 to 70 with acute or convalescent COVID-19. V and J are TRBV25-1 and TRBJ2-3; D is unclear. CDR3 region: CASSEPGITDTQYF. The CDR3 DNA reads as TGTGCCAGCAGTGAACCGGGTATTACAGATACGCAGTATTTT.